Here is one T cell receptor beta chain with its context. CDR1 LNHDA and CDR2 SQIVND come from the germline V gene (reference sequence). The CDR3 runs to 14 residues. Germline trimming cut 7 bases from V and 7 bases from J; bases unmatched to any gene: 12. These data originate in a study of cytomegalovirus exposure and HLA in healthy donors. Primers: 60 Vbeta forward and 13 Jbeta reverse. The assay was immunoSEQ multiplex PCR, and TCRdb's table has in-frame clones only and misses some. The sample has about 130,000 clones. This TCR came from a woman between 40 and 50 years old in good health and CMV-seropositive. The sample taken for sequencing was PBMCs. This chain uses TRBV19 with TRBJ2-5; 7 nucleotides align to TRBD2. The CDR3 here is CASISAGVPRTQYF. Here the CDR3 DNA reads TGTGCCAGTATTTCGGCGGGAGTCCCGCGGACCCAGTACTTC.